These 10 T cell receptor beta chains originate from one sample sequenced in a study of blood T cell repertoires in COVID-19 (dated by TCRdb to the early 2020s). The library was prepared using the immunoSEQ multiplex PCR assay. Here the immuneACCESS table is served through TCRdb, limited to in-frame sequences with V and J called. Missing clones are a known gap in these copies; in checked studies unresolved V genes cover under half, and the rest lacks a known reason. The sample table lists approximately 170,000 clones, about 81% of them with a count of one. Roughly 3.2% of the sample rests with the top ten. Material: PBMCs or T cells enriched from blood (not recorded which). These TCRs come from a woman in her 30s who had recovered from COVID-19.

The CDR3 spells CASSLRGTATDTQYF. CDR3 bases: TGCGCCAGCAGCTTAAGGGGGACAGCCACAGATACGCAGTATTTT. The chain uses TRBV5-1 and TRBJ2-3, with 7 bases aligning to TRBD1. The V segment lost 2 bases and the J segment 2 bases; nucleotides outside the gene matches: 5. The germline gives CDR1 SGHRS, CDR2 YFSETQ. The CDR3 has 15 amino acids.

The table lists this clone with a few counts. The chain has TRBV15 and TRBJ2-7; 8 nucleotides line up with TRBD2. This CDR3 has 14 amino acids. CDR1 and CDR2 (germline): LNHNV, YYDKDF (reference sequence). The junction had 4 bases not matched to a gene; V was cut back by 3 bases and J by 3 bases. The CDR3 reads CATSREGLVYEQYF. CDR3 coding DNA: TGTGCCACCAGCAGGGAGGGACTAGTCTACGAGCAGTACTTC.

This chain joins TRBV28 and TRBJ2-7, with 12 bases that match TRBD1. The CDR3 runs to 18 residues. Germline trimming cut 5 bases from V and 0 bases from J; bases unmatched to any gene: 11. Germline CDR1 and CDR2: MDHEN and SYDVKM. The CDR3 sequence: CASSPRPGTGGASYEQYV. The CDR3 DNA is TGTGCCAGCAGTCCTCGTCCCGGGACAGGGGGCGCCTCCTACGAGCAGTACGTC.

CDR3 region: CASSYRETEAFF. In nucleotides, the CDR3 is TGTGCCAGCAGCTACAGGGAGACTGAAGCTTTCTTT. V usage is TRBV11-3 and J usage is TRBJ1-1; maybe TRBD1 (6 bases). V was pared by 4 bases and J by 5 bases, with 8 bases between. The CDR3 spans 12 residues. Germline CDR1 is SGHNT and CDR2 is YENEEA.

This clone was counted a few times. The chain has TRBV19 and TRBJ2-1; D is possibly TRBD1 (5 bases). CDR3 length: 14 amino acids. Germline V gene data show CDR1 as LNHDA and CDR2 as SQIVND (reference sequence). V gave up 7 bases and J gave up 6 bases, with 16 bases separating them. Here the CDR3 reads CASISGQRGNEQFF. The CDR3 DNA reads TGTGCCAGTATTTCCGGACAAAGGGGCAATGAGCAGTTCTTC.

This chain links TRBV2 with TRBJ1-1, with TRBD1 matching over 7 bases. This CDR3 region has 14 residues. Germline V gene sequence: CDR1 SNHLY, CDR2 FYNNEI. The trim removed 6 bases at V and 4 bases at J, leaving 8 bases unmatched. The CDR3 DNA sequence: TGTGCCAGCAGAGTGACAGGGAGATCCACTGAAGCTTTCTTT. Translating it yields CASRVTGRSTEAFF.

The rearrangement links TRBV3-1 (or the pseudogene TRBV3-2) to TRBJ2-3; 8 nucleotides match TRBD2. Germline CDR1 is LGHDT and CDR2 is YNNKEL (reference sequence). Trimming took 0 bases from V and 8 from J; bases not matched to a gene: 4. This CDR3 comprises 14 residues. CDR3 nucleotides: TGTGCCAGCAGCCAAGAAGCGGGGGCACCTACGCAGTATTTT. This encodes CASSQEAGAPTQYF.

In its sample, this clone was seen a few times. V and J are TRBV3-1 (or the pseudogene TRBV3-2) and TRBJ2-3; possibly TRBD2 for D (7 bases). The CDR3 is 19 amino acids. CDR1 and CDR2 (germline): LGHDT, YNNKEL (reference sequence). Between the trimmed V and J ends, which lost 3 bases and 2 bases, there was a span of 24 bases. The CDR3, as DNA: TGTGCCAGCAGCCAGGGAGGGGGGGAAGCCAGAACAGTCACAGATACGCAGTATTTT. Its protein product is CASSQGGGEARTVTDTQYF.

The chain employs TRBV11-2 and TRBJ2-7; no definite D call. In germline, CDR1 is SGHAT, CDR2 FQNNGV. There are 12 residues in the CDR3. V was shortened by 4 bases and J by 0 bases, with 4 bases between the two germline ends. DNA of the CDR3: TGTGCCAGCAGCTCCCTCTCCTACGAGCAGTACTTC. It codes for CASSSLSYEQYF.

This clone was counted many times. The rearrangement links TRBV5-1 to TRBJ2-5, with a tentative D call TRBD2 (6 bases). V was cut by 0 bases and J by 4 bases, with 10 bases left in between. There are 14 residues in the CDR3. Germline-derived CDR1 and CDR2 are SGHRS and YFSETQ. Here the CDR3 DNA reads TGCGCCAGCAGCTTGGTGGACTATCGAGAGACCCAGTACTTC. This translates into CASSLVDYRETQYF.